A selection of T cell receptor beta chains follows, all from one sample in a study of precursors of human CD4 cytotoxic T cells. MiXCR was run by TCRdb on the reads, yielding one entry per CDR3 protein. Of 450 to 600 distinct CDR3 sequences in the sample, over 15% were seen once. The sequenced sample was memory CD4+ T cells from blood (PBMCs). These receptors came from a human donor in good health. CDR3s include the opening cysteine and the closing phenylalanine or tryptophan. Fields, in order: V gene, clone size, D gene, J gene, CDR3 protein, CDR3 DNA. A D gene is named only where the DNA matches it firmly. Where a row states a size, it is once, few, many or the class of an expanded clone; other rows omit it.

V gene: TRBV10-1; clone size: -; D gene: -; J gene: TRBJ2-3; CDR3 protein: CASSEGTSTDTQYF; CDR3 DNA: TGCGCCAGCAGTGAGGGGACTAGCACAGATACGCAGTATTTT
V gene: TRBV7-2; clone size: -; D gene: -; J gene: TRBJ2-1; CDR3 protein: CASSSGLYYNEQFF; CDR3 DNA: TGTGCCAGCAGCTCGGGACTGTACTACAATGAGCAGTTCTTC
V gene: TRBV2; clone size: hyperexpanded; D gene: -; J gene: TRBJ1-1; CDR3 protein: CASRPQALNTEAFF; CDR3 DNA: TGTGCCAGCAGACCACAGGCCTTGAACACTGAAGCTTTCTTT
V gene: TRBV12-3/TRBV12-4; clone size: few; D gene: TRBD2; J gene: TRBJ2-1; CDR3 protein: CASSLQFGGSGSNEQFF; CDR3 DNA: TGTGCCAGCAGTTTACAGTTCGGGGGGAGCGGGAGTAATGAGCAGTTCTTC
V gene: TRBV6-6; clone size: large; D gene: TRBD1; J gene: TRBJ1-3; CDR3 protein: CASSYGQGDGGNTIYF; CDR3 DNA: TGTGCCAGCAGTTACGGTCAGGGGGATGGAGGAAACACCATATATTTT
V gene: TRBV6-5; clone size: -; D gene: -; J gene: TRBJ2-3; CDR3 protein: CASSRQVSTDTQYF; CDR3 DNA: TGTGCCAGCAGCCGACAGGTTAGCACAGATACGCAGTATTTT
V gene: TRBV2; clone size: large; D gene: -; J gene: TRBJ1-1; CDR3 protein: CASSERGRMNTEAFF; CDR3 DNA: TGTGCCAGCAGTGAAAGGGGCCGTATGAACACTGAAGCTTTCTTT
V gene: TRBV2; clone size: few; D gene: TRBD2; J gene: TRBJ2-1; CDR3 protein: CASSGRTSGDEQFF; CDR3 DNA: TGTGCCAGCAGTGGAAGGACTAGCGGAGATGAGCAGTTCTTC
V gene: TRBV25-1; clone size: large; D gene: -; J gene: TRBJ2-3; CDR3 protein: CASSVGIGADTQYF; CDR3 DNA: TGTGCCAGCAGTGTGGGTATCGGGGCAGATACGCAGTATTTT
V gene: TRBV5-1; clone size: large; D gene: TRBD1; J gene: TRBJ2-2; CDR3 protein: CASSSFDRADSGELFF; CDR3 DNA: TGCGCCAGCAGCTCCTTTGACAGGGCTGATTCCGGGGAGCTGTTTTTT
V gene: TRBV29-1; clone size: -; D gene: TRBD1; J gene: TRBJ1-2; CDR3 protein: CSVGGTGGNYGYTF; CDR3 DNA: TGCAGCGTTGGGGGGACAGGGGGTAACTATGGCTACACCTTC
V gene: TRBV5-1; clone size: once; D gene: TRBD1; J gene: TRBJ2-7; CDR3 protein: CASSFGTGVYEQYF; CDR3 DNA: TGCGCCAGCAGCTTCGGGACAGGGGTCTACGAGCAGTACTTC
V gene: TRBV19; clone size: -; D gene: TRBD2; J gene: TRBJ2-5; CDR3 protein: CASSIQGSGKQETQYF; CDR3 DNA: TGTGCCAGTAGTATACAAGGTAGCGGGAAGCAAGAGACCCAGTACTTC
V gene: TRBV5-1; clone size: large; D gene: -; J gene: TRBJ1-5; CDR3 protein: CASSLYGGAQPQHF; CDR3 DNA: TGCGCCAGCAGCTTGTACGGGGGGGCTCAGCCCCAGCATTTT
V gene: TRBV4-1; clone size: large; D gene: -; J gene: TRBJ2-3; CDR3 protein: CASSLYRVRGTDTQYF; CDR3 DNA: TGCGCCAGCAGCCTCTACAGGGTACGGGGCACAGATACGCAGTATTTT
V gene: TRBV11-2; clone size: few; D gene: TRBD2; J gene: TRBJ2-2; CDR3 protein: CASSRSGAATGELFF; CDR3 DNA: TGTGCCAGCAGCCGGAGCGGGGCAGCCACCGGGGAGCTGTTTTTT
V gene: TRBV19; clone size: large; D gene: -; J gene: TRBJ2-1; CDR3 protein: CASGRNEQFF; CDR3 DNA: TGTGCCAGTGGGCGCAATGAGCAGTTCTTC
V gene: TRBV5-6; clone size: -; D gene: -; J gene: TRBJ1-3; CDR3 protein: CASSLGFVEPGNTIYF; CDR3 DNA: TGTGCCAGCAGCTTGGGATTTGTTGAGCCTGGAAACACCATATATTTT
V gene: TRBV20-1; clone size: -; D gene: -; J gene: TRBJ2-3; CDR3 protein: CSASPRQGGTDTQYF; CDR3 DNA: TGCAGTGCTAGCCCCCGGCAGGGAGGCACAGATACGCAGTATTTT
V gene: TRBV2; clone size: few; D gene: -; J gene: TRBJ1-2; CDR3 protein: CASSTSLGGYTF; CDR3 DNA: TGTGCCAGCAGTACCAGTTTAGGAGGCTACACCTTC
V gene: TRBV27; clone size: few; D gene: TRBD1; J gene: TRBJ2-5; CDR3 protein: CASSTDRALGMETQYF; CDR3 DNA: TGTGCCAGCAGTACAGACAGGGCCCTGGGGATGGAGACCCAGTACTTC
V gene: TRBV5-1; clone size: -; D gene: TRBD1; J gene: TRBJ2-5; CDR3 protein: CASSSGTGLRETQYF; CDR3 DNA: TGCGCCAGCAGCTCCGGGACAGGGCTTCGTGAGACCCAGTACTTC
V gene: TRBV3-1; clone size: large; D gene: TRBD1; J gene: TRBJ1-2; CDR3 protein: CASSQDFTGGYGYTF; CDR3 DNA: TGTGCCAGCAGCCAAGACTTCACAGGGGGCTATGGCTACACCTTC
V gene: TRBV5-1; clone size: few; D gene: -; J gene: TRBJ1-3; CDR3 protein: CASSLVSGNSGNTIYF; CDR3 DNA: TGCGCCAGCAGCCTTGTTTCGGGGAATTCTGGAAACACCATATATTTT
V gene: TRBV5-1; clone size: few; D gene: -; J gene: TRBJ2-7; CDR3 protein: CASSLVSGYEQYF; CDR3 DNA: TGCGCCAGCAGCTTGGTTTCGGGCTACGAGCAGTACTTC
V gene: TRBV11-2; clone size: large; D gene: TRBD1; J gene: TRBJ1-1; CDR3 protein: CASTRGQGNTEAFF; CDR3 DNA: TGTGCCAGCACCAGGGGGCAGGGGAACACTGAAGCTTTCTTT
V gene: TRBV5-6; clone size: -; D gene: -; J gene: TRBJ2-2; CDR3 protein: CASSNRDKANTGELFF; CDR3 DNA: TGTGCCAGCAGCAACCGGGACAAGGCGAACACCGGGGAGCTGTTTTTT
V gene: TRBV12-3/TRBV12-4; clone size: few; D gene: -; J gene: TRBJ1-2; CDR3 protein: CASTLEFGGGYTF; CDR3 DNA: TGTGCCAGCACCCTTGAATTTGGGGGCGGCTACACCTTC
V gene: TRBV27; clone size: large; D gene: TRBD1; J gene: TRBJ1-2; CDR3 protein: CASSLDFGQALLRGYTF; CDR3 DNA: TGTGCCAGCAGTTTAGATTTTGGACAGGCGCTACTTCGTGGCTACACCTTC
V gene: TRBV2; clone size: once; D gene: TRBD2; J gene: TRBJ2-5; CDR3 protein: CASSEGGETQYF; CDR3 DNA: TGTGCCAGCAGTGAGGGGGGGGAGACCCAGTACTTC
V gene: TRBV25-1; clone size: -; D gene: TRBD2; J gene: TRBJ2-1; CDR3 protein: CASRVAGYSYNEQFF; CDR3 DNA: TGTGCCAGCAGGGTAGCGGGGTATTCCTACAATGAGCAGTTCTTC
V gene: TRBV4-1; clone size: large; D gene: TRBD1; J gene: TRBJ2-7; CDR3 protein: CASSSGTGLSYEQYF; CDR3 DNA: TGCGCCAGCAGCTCAGGGACAGGCCTCTCCTACGAGCAGTACTTC
V gene: TRBV14; clone size: large; D gene: TRBD1; J gene: TRBJ1-4; CDR3 protein: CASSRQGGSTNEKLFF; CDR3 DNA: TGTGCCAGCAGCCGACAGGGTGGGTCGACTAATGAAAAACTGTTTTTT
V gene: TRBV7-7; clone size: large; D gene: -; J gene: TRBJ2-4; CDR3 protein: CASSSDSNKNIQYF; CDR3 DNA: TGTGCTAGCAGCTCAGACAGCAACAAAAACATTCAGTACTTC
V gene: TRBV12-3/TRBV12-4; clone size: large; D gene: -; J gene: TRBJ2-2; CDR3 protein: CASSLSGELFF; CDR3 DNA: TGTGCCAGCAGTTTGTCCGGGGAGCTGTTTTTT
V gene: TRBV5-6; clone size: large; D gene: TRBD1; J gene: TRBJ2-5; CDR3 protein: CASRGQGRETQYF; CDR3 DNA: TGTGCCAGCAGGGGACAGGGCAGAGAGACCCAGTACTTC
V gene: TRBV20-1; clone size: -; D gene: TRBD1; J gene: TRBJ2-7; CDR3 protein: CSANAGTGHEQYF; CDR3 DNA: TGCAGTGCTAATGCCGGGACAGGTCACGAGCAGTACTTC
V gene: TRBV5-1; clone size: -; D gene: TRBD2; J gene: TRBJ2-7; CDR3 protein: CASSLRRGTGEQYF; CDR3 DNA: TGCGCCAGCAGCTTGCGGCGGGGGACGGGCGAGCAGTACTTC
V gene: TRBV12-3/TRBV12-4; clone size: once; D gene: TRBD2; J gene: TRBJ2-1; CDR3 protein: CASSLLLADWYEQFF; CDR3 DNA: TGTGCCAGCAGTTTACTTCTAGCGGATTGGTATGAGCAGTTCTTC
V gene: TRBV9; clone size: large; D gene: TRBD1; J gene: TRBJ2-3; CDR3 protein: CASSTTGQGALDTQYF; CDR3 DNA: TGTGCCAGCAGCACTACCGGACAGGGGGCTTTAGATACGCAGTATTTT
V gene: TRBV5-1; clone size: -; D gene: TRBD2; J gene: TRBJ2-1; CDR3 protein: CASSLRTSGGDIDEQFF; CDR3 DNA: TGCGCCAGCAGCTTGCGGACTAGCGGGGGGGACATAGATGAGCAGTTCTTC
V gene: TRBV3-1; clone size: large; D gene: -; J gene: TRBJ1-1; CDR3 protein: CASSQRTNTEAFF; CDR3 DNA: TGTGCCAGCAGCCAACGGACGAACACTGAAGCTTTCTTT
V gene: TRBV15; clone size: large; D gene: -; J gene: TRBJ2-2; CDR3 protein: CATSRSYTGELFF; CDR3 DNA: TGTGCCACCAGCAGGTCATACACCGGGGAGCTGTTTTTT
V gene: TRBV4-1; clone size: large; D gene: -; J gene: TRBJ2-5; CDR3 protein: CASSQRPLASWETQYF; CDR3 DNA: TGCGCCAGCAGCCAACGGCCCCTGGCGTCATGGGAGACCCAGTACTTC
V gene: TRBV5-1; clone size: large; D gene: -; J gene: TRBJ1-1; CDR3 protein: CASSLGSTNTEAFF; CDR3 DNA: TGCGCCAGCAGCTTGGGTAGTACGAACACTGAAGCTTTCTTT
V gene: TRBV14; clone size: large; D gene: -; J gene: TRBJ2-2; CDR3 protein: CASSQLNTGELFF; CDR3 DNA: TGTGCCAGCAGCCAATTGAACACCGGGGAGCTGTTTTTT
V gene: TRBV4-1; clone size: -; D gene: -; J gene: TRBJ2-2; CDR3 protein: CASSQDNLPGARGRNTGELFF; CDR3 DNA: TGCGCCAGCAGCCAAGATAATTTGCCGGGGGCGAGGGGACGAAACACCGGGGAGCTGTTTTTT
V gene: TRBV30; clone size: -; D gene: -; J gene: TRBJ2-3; CDR3 protein: CAWSVGGSTDTQYF; CDR3 DNA: TGTGCCTGGAGTGTAGGAGGCAGCACAGATACGCAGTATTTT
V gene: TRBV30; clone size: few; D gene: TRBD1; J gene: TRBJ2-2; CDR3 protein: CAWGDRGTGELFF; CDR3 DNA: TGTGCCTGGGGGGACAGGGGCACCGGGGAGCTGTTTTTT
V gene: TRBV11-2; clone size: few; D gene: -; J gene: TRBJ2-1; CDR3 protein: CASSLRGNYYNEQFF; CDR3 DNA: TGTGCCAGCAGCTTAAGGGGTAACTACTACAATGAGCAGTTCTTC
V gene: TRBV7-3; clone size: large; D gene: TRBD2; J gene: TRBJ2-1; CDR3 protein: CASSLVWGGFNEQFF; CDR3 DNA: TGTGCCAGCAGCTTAGTCTGGGGGGGATTCAATGAGCAGTTCTTC
V gene: TRBV20-1; clone size: -; D gene: -; J gene: TRBJ2-7; CDR3 protein: CSASRPPRASAGSYEQYF; CDR3 DNA: TGCAGTGCTAGCAGACCCCCTCGGGCTAGCGCCGGTTCCTACGAGCAGTACTTC
V gene: TRBV19; clone size: large; D gene: -; J gene: TRBJ1-3; CDR3 protein: CASKGHSGNTIYF; CDR3 DNA: TGTGCCAGTAAAGGACACTCTGGAAACACCATATATTTT
V gene: TRBV5-1; clone size: large; D gene: -; J gene: TRBJ1-1; CDR3 protein: CASSRMARNTEAFF; CDR3 DNA: TGCGCCAGCAGCAGAATGGCCCGGAACACTGAAGCTTTCTTT